The next 15 T cell receptor beta chains were all read from a single sample in a study of blood T cells in healthy people across ages. A second roughly 6 to 11 cycle PCR used barcoded and J-beta primers. TCRdb itself ran the 5' RACE reads through MiXCR, one entry per CDR3 protein. Of hundreds of thousands of distinct CDR3 sequences in the sample, 30% to 45% were seen once. Material: blood. Receptors were obtained from a man aged 18 to 35 in good health.

A note on this clonotype: It may be a read error: a sequence one base away is much more abundant. V usage is TRBV10-3 and J usage is TRBJ2-3, with D perhaps matching TRBD2 (6 bases). From germline, CDR1 is ENHRY and CDR2 SYGVKD. This CDR3 is 15 amino acids long. The CDR3 sequence: CAISESDGSTGTQYF. Written as DNA, the CDR3 is TGTGCCATCAGTGAATCTGACGGGAGCACAGGTACGCAGTATTTT.

In this sample, this clonotype turned up a few times. J is TRBJ1-2 and V is TRBV20-1; TRBD1 matches at 9 bases. Germline CDR1 reads DFQATT; CDR2 reads SNEGSKA (reference sequence). The V segment lost 3 bases and the J segment 5 bases; nucleotides outside the gene matches: 13. The CDR3 has 16 residues. The CDR3 region is CSARDRGQGSLYGYTF. The CDR3 region has the DNA TGCAGTGCTAGGGACAGGGGACAGGGTAGTCTATATGGCTACACCTTC.

On this clonotype: A much more abundant neighbour one base away suggests this may be a read error. The chain employs TRBV27 and TRBJ2-1; 14 positions match TRBD2. This CDR3 is 20 amino acids long. The V segment lost 8 bases and the J segment 0 bases; nucleotides outside the gene matches: 15. The V gene's germline CDR1 is MNHEY and CDR2 SMNVEV (reference sequence). CDR3 DNA: TGTGCCAGCGGGAAGGTGGGACTAGCGGGGGCCATCAGCTCCTACAATGAGCAGTTCTTC. Protein sequence: CASGKVGLAGAISSYNEQFF.

The chain couples TRBV9 to TRBJ2-3; 7 nucleotides match TRBD2. CDR1 and CDR2 (germline): SGDLS, YYNGEE. V lost 3 bases to trimming and J lost 0 bases; unmatched junction nucleotides: 7. CDR3 length: 16 amino acids. The CDR3 DNA follows: TGTGCCAGCAGCGCTCGGGTTAGCGGGAGCACAGATACGCAGTATTTT. It codes for CASSARVSGSTDTQYF.

The chain couples TRBV20-1 to TRBJ2-3; no firm D call. V was clipped by 1 base and J by 3 bases, with 5 bases between them. The CDR3 is 12 amino acids. Per germline, CDR1 DFQATT and CDR2 SNEGSKA (reference sequence). CDR3 in amino acids: CSARGITDTQYF. CDR3 DNA sequence: TGCAGTGCTAGAGGGATTACAGATACGCAGTATTTT.

This clonotype came up a few times. For the CDR3, the DNA is TGCGCCAGCAGCTTGGCCGCGACAATTAGTGAGCAGTACTTC. The encoded protein is CASSLAATISEQYF. V is TRBV5-1 and J is TRBJ2-5; no definite D call. This CDR3 is 14 amino acids long. The ends were cut back, 0 bases at V and 11 bases at J, with 17 bases in the middle. Germline V gene lookup returns CDR1 SGHRS and CDR2 YFSETQ.

The chain joins TRBV6-1 to TRBJ2-3; D perhaps matches TRBD1 (5 bases). This CDR3 contains 16 residues. The V end lost 4 bases, the J end lost 0 bases, and 14 bases lay between the germline ends. Germline-derived CDR1 and CDR2 are MNHNS and SASEGT. The CDR3, as DNA: TGTGCCAGCAGTGGGACACCGACAAAGAGCACAGATACGCAGTATTTT. This gives the protein CASSGTPTKSTDTQYF.

Points on this clonotype: This may come from a read error, since a much larger clone is one base off. V gene TRBV20-1 combines with J gene TRBJ2-1, with 7 bases identical to TRBD1. CDR1 is DFQATT and CDR2 is SNEGSKA in the germline V gene (reference sequence). This CDR3 is 12 amino acids long. The ends lost 4 bases at V and 10 bases at J; junction bases unmatched: 7. The CDR3 DNA reads TGCAGTGCTAATGTAGACAGGGACGAGCAGTTCTTC. Protein sequence: CSANVDRDEQFF.

This clonotype was counted ten times or more. The gene calls are TRBV4-3 and TRBJ2-1; D unclear. V shed 3 bases and J shed 1 base, with 4 bases lying between them. The length of the CDR3 is 13 residues. The germline V gene has CDR1 LGHNA and CDR2 YSLEER. The chain's CDR3 is CASSQGSYNEQFF. Written as DNA, the CDR3 is TGCGCCAGCAGCCAGGGTTCCTACAATGAGCAGTTCTTC.

The CDR3 region is CASRPQGQGHNEQFF. The CDR3 DNA sequence: TGCGCCAGCAGGCCCCAGGGACAGGGGCACAATGAGCAGTTCTTC. The V call is TRBV5-1, the J call TRBJ2-1; 10 bases are shared with TRBD1. CDR3 size: 15 residues. The trim removed 5 bases at V and 5 bases at J, leaving 7 bases unmatched. Germline V gives CDR1 SGHRS, CDR2 YFSETQ.

This clonotype was counted only a few times. The chain combines TRBV6-5 with TRBJ2-1; D tentatively reads TRBD1 or TRBD2 (5 bases each). V was trimmed by 0 bases and J by 11 bases, leaving 14 bases between them. CDR3 length: 14 residues. CDR1 is MNHEY, CDR2 SVGAGI, per germline. CDR3 amino acids: CASSYSRRGGQQFF. Here the CDR3 DNA reads TGTGCCAGCAGTTACTCGAGGCGTGGGGGTCAGCAGTTCTTC.

This chain connects TRBV9 to TRBJ1-2; D unclear. The germline gives CDR1 SGDLS, CDR2 YYNGEE. The V end was cut by 0 bases, the J end by 0 bases, with 9 bases between. CDR3 size: 15 residues. CDR3 coding DNA: TGTGCCAGCAGCGTAGGACCGGAATCTAACTATGGCTACACCTTC. It yields the protein CASSVGPESNYGYTF.

This clonotype was counted a few times. This sequence joins TRBV30 and TRBJ2-2; D may correspond to TRBD1 or TRBD2 (5 bases each). The V end was cut by 4 bases, the J end by 0 bases, with 12 bases between. CDR1 and CDR2 from the germline V gene are GTSNPN and SVGIG (reference sequence). This CDR3 has 15 amino acids. This chain's CDR3 is CAWKEATANTGELFF. CDR3 nucleotide sequence: TGTGCCTGGAAGGAGGCGACAGCGAACACCGGGGAGCTGTTTTTT.

In this sample, this clonotype turned up a few times. The chain employs TRBV4-3 and TRBJ1-1; D is perhaps TRBD1 (6 bases). The CDR3 runs 14 residues. The V gene lost 3 bases and the J gene lost 5 bases, with 13 bases spanning the gap. Germline loops: CDR1 LGHNA, CDR2 YSLEER. The CDR3 region is CASSQGLRGTEAFF. CDR3 nucleotide sequence: TGCGCCAGCAGCCAGGGACTAAGGGGGACTGAAGCTTTCTTT.

V is TRBV9 and J is TRBJ2-1; possibly TRBD2 for D (5 bases). The CDR3 extends over 14 amino acids. Germline lookup yields CDR1 SGDLS and CDR2 YYNGEE. The V and J ends lost 4 bases and 6 bases respectively, with 14 bases between them. CDR3 in amino acids: CASSPKGGFNEQFF. The CDR3 DNA is TGTGCCAGCAGCCCCAAGGGCGGGTTCAATGAGCAGTTCTTC.